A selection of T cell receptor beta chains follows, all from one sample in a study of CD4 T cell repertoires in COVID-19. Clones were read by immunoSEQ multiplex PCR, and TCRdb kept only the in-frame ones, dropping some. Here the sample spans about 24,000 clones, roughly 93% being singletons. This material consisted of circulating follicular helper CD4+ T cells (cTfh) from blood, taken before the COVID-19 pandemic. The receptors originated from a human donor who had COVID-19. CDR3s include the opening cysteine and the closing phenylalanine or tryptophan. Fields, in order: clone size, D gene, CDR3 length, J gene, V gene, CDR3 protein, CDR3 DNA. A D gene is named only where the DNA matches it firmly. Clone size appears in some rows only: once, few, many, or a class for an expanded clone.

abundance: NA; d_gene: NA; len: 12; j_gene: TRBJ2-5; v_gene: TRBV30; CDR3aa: CAWSGLRETQYF; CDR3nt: TGTGCCTGGAGCGGACTTAGGGAGACCCAGTACTTC
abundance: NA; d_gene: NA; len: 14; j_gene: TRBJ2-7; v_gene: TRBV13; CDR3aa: CASREWSGAYEQYF; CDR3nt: TGTGCCAGCCGAGAATGGTCGGGAGCCTACGAGCAGTACTTC
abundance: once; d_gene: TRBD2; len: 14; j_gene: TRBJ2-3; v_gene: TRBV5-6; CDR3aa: CASSSRLAGDTQYF; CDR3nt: TGTGCCAGCAGCTCAAGACTAGCGGGAGATACGCAGTATTTT
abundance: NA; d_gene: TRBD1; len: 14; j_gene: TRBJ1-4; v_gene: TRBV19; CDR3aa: CASSMGQGDEKLFF; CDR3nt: TGTGCCAGTAGTATGGGGCAGGGGGATGAAAAACTGTTTTTT
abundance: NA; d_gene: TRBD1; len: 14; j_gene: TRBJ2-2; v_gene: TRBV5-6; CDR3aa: CASARDRGTGELFF; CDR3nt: TGTGCCAGCGCTCGGGACAGGGGGACCGGGGAGCTGTTTTTT
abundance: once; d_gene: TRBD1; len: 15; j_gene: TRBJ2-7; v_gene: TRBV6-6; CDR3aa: CASTQGTGGSYEQYF; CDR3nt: TGTGCCAGCACCCAAGGGACAGGCGGTTCCTACGAGCAGTACTTC
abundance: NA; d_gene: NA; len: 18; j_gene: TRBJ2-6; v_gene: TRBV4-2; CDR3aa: CASSQDSTGISGANVLTF; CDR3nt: TGTGCCAGCAGCCAAGACTCTACAGGTATCTCTGGGGCCAACGTCCTGACTTTC
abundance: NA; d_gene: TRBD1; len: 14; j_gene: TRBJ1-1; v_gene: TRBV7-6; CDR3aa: CASSPGQGNTEAFF; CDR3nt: TGTGCCAGCAGCCCCGGACAGGGGAACACTGAAGCTTTCTTT
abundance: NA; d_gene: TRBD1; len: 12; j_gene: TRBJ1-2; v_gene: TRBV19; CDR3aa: CASSGQGGGYTF; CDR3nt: TGTGCCAGTAGTGGACAGGGAGGCGGCTACACCTTC
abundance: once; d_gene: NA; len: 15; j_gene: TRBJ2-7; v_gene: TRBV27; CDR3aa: CASSKGGESSYEQYF; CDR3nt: TGTGCCAGCAGCAAAGGGGGGGAGAGCTCCTACGAGCAGTACTTC
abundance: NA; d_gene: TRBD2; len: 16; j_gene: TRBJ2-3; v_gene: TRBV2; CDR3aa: CASRPGLAASSDTQYF; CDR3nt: TGTGCCAGCAGGCCGGGACTAGCGGCGTCTTCAGATACGCAGTATTTT
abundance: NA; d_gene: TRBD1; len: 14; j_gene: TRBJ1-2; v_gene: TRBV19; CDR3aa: CASSTSGTGWGYTF; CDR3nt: TGTGCCAGTAGTACCTCCGGGACAGGGTGGGGCTACACCTTC
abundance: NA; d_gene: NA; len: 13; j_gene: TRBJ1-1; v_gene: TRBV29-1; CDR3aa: CSVLVSGNTEAFF; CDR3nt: TGCAGCGTTCTGGTGAGTGGGAACACTGAAGCTTTCTTT
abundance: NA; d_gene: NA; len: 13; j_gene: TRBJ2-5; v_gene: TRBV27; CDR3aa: CASSLIGRETQYF; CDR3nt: TGTGCCAGCAGCCTAATAGGGAGGGAGACCCAGTACTTC
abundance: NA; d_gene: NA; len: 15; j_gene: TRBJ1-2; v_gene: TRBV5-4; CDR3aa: CASSSNRGGFGGYTF; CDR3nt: TGTGCCAGCAGCTCCAACCGGGGGGGCTTTGGAGGCTACACCTTC
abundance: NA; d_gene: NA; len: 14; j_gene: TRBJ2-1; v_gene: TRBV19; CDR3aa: CASSSQQGYNEQFF; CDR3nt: TGTGCCAGCTCCTCCCAGCAGGGCTACAATGAGCAGTTCTTC
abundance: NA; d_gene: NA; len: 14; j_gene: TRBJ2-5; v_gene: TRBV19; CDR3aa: CASSSTGAGETQYF; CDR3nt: TGTGCCAGTAGTTCGACCGGGGCGGGGGAGACCCAGTACTTC
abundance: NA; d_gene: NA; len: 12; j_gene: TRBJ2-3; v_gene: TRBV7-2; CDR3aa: CASSPSTDTQYF; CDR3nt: TGTGCCAGCAGCCCTAGCACAGATACGCAGTATTTT
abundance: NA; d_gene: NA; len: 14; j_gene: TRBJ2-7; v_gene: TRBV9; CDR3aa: CASSVGILPYEQYF; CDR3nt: TGTGCCAGCAGCGTAGGAATACTACCCTACGAGCAGTACTTC
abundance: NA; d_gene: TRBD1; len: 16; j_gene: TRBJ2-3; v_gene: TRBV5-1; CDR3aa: CASSLAIDRAGDTQYF; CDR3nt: TGCGCCAGCAGCTTGGCCATTGACAGGGCCGGAGATACGCAGTATTTT
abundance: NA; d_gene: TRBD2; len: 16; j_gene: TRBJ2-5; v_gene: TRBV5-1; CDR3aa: CASSLGPSGEQETQYF; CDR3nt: TGCGCCAGCAGCTTGGGGCCTAGCGGGGAACAAGAGACCCAGTACTTC
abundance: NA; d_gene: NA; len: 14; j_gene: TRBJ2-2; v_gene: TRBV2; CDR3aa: CASVRERATGELFF; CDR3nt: TGTGCCAGCGTGAGGGAAAGGGCTACCGGGGAGCTGTTTTTT
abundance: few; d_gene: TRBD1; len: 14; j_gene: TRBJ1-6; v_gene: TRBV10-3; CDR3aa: CAISDGQVVSPLHF; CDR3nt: TGTGCCATCAGTGATGGACAGGTTGTCTCACCCCTCCACTTT
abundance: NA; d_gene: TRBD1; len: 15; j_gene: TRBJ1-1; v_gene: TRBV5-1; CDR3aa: CASSLMGQLNTEAFF; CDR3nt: TGCGCCAGCAGCTTGATGGGACAGTTGAACACTGAAGCTTTCTTT
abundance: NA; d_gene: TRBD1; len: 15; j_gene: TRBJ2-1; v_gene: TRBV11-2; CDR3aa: CASSLSPDRVGEQFF; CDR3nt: TGTGCCAGCAGCTTATCGCCCGACAGGGTCGGTGAGCAGTTCTTC
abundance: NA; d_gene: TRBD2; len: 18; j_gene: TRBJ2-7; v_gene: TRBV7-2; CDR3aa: CASSLSRVSSGSSYEQYF; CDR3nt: TGTGCCAGCAGCTTATCGCGGGTCTCTAGCGGGAGCTCCTACGAGCAGTACTTC
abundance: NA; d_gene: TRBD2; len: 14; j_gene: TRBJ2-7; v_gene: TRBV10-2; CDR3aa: CASRATSGSDEQYF; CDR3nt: TGCGCCAGCAGGGCAACTAGCGGGAGCGACGAGCAGTACTTC